A single sample is the source of the 9 T cell receptor beta chains below, sequenced in a study of vaccination and CD4 T cells after COVID-19. Treatment of the sample: approximately 9-day PBMC culture with coronavirus spike peptide pools or control peptides (ViraFEST assay). The Oncomine TCR Beta short-read assay was what sequenced the DNA obtained from cultured CD4+ T cells. TCRdb re-analysed the PCR reads in MiXCR, keeping a single row per CDR3 protein. The sample lists fewer than 20,000 distinct CDR3 sequences, 53% occurring once. The antigens for these receptors are not known. This material consisted of CD4+ T cells from blood, cultured in vitro, taken before SARS-CoV-2 vaccination. These TCRs come from a human donor who had recovered from COVID-19.

This sequence joins TRBV7-9 and TRBJ2-3; 7 nucleotides line up with TRBD2. Trimming at V came to 1 base and at J to 5 bases, leaving 6 bases not matched to a gene. Germline loops: CDR1 SEHNR, CDR2 FQNEAQ (reference sequence). CDR3 length: 15 residues. CDR3 coding DNA: TGTGCCAGCAGCTTAGGCGGGAGTTTGCTAGATACGCAGTATTTT. Residues: CASSLGGSLLDTQYF.

In this sample, this clonotype turned up once. J is TRBJ2-5 and V is TRBV19; 9 bases agree with TRBD1. Germline V gene sequence: CDR1 LNHDA, CDR2 SQIVND (reference sequence). The ends lost 8 bases at V and 2 bases at J; junction bases unmatched: 6. The CDR3 is made up of 14 amino acids. CDR3 sequence reads: CASRDRVPQETQYF. Here the CDR3 DNA reads TGTGCCAGTCGGGACAGGGTCCCACAAGAGACCCAGTACTTC.

The chain links TRBV12-3 or TRBV12-4 to TRBJ1-1; possibly TRBD1 for D (5 bases). V lost 3 bases and J lost 2, with 10 bases in between. CDR3 length equals 14 residues. Written as DNA, the CDR3 is TGTGCCAGCAGTTTGGGACGGAGAAACACTGAAGCTTTCTTT. It specifies CASSLGRRNTEAFF.

The chain employs TRBV19 and TRBJ1-5, with a weak D call TRBD1 (5 bases). The germline V gene has CDR1 LNHDA and CDR2 SQIVND (reference sequence). The CDR3 length is 14 residues. Trimming stripped 7 bases from V and 6 bases from J, with 16 bases between. CDR3 nucleotide sequence: TGTGCCAGTACCGATAGTGGGGCGGGTCAGCCCCAGCATTTT. Protein: CASTDSGAGQPQHF.

The gene calls are TRBV12-3 or TRBV12-4 and TRBJ2-2; a possible D gene is TRBD1 (5 bases). Trimming cost V 0 bases and J 2 bases, with 7 bases left between them. The CDR3 loop spans 15 amino acids. DNA of the CDR3: TGTGCCAGCAGTTTAGCAGGGGATAACACCGGGGAGCTGTTTTTT. Translated: CASSLAGDNTGELFF.

J is TRBJ2-1 and V is TRBV6-2 or TRBV6-3; no clear D gene. Germline CDR1 and CDR2: MNHEY and SVGEGT. Deletions cut 3 bases from V and 5 bases from J, with 17 bases between. The CDR3 has 16 residues. The CDR3 DNA reads TGTGCCAGCAGTTATAATATTAACCGCCCCAACAATGAGCAGTTCTTC. It encodes CASSYNINRPNNEQFF.

This clonotype has more than one count but fewer than ten. The chain uses TRBV18 and TRBJ1-4, with D possibly TRBD1 on 6 matching bases. V was pared by 2 bases and J by 6 bases, with 7 bases between. Germline CDR1 KGHSH, CDR2 LQKENI. The CDR3 is 13 residues long. CDR3 coding DNA: TGTGCCAGCTCACCAGGGGGCGATGAAAAACTGTTTTTT. The encoded protein is CASSPGGDEKLFF.

This chain links TRBV20-1 with TRBJ2-7; D is unclear. The V and J ends lost 5 bases and 3 bases respectively, with 20 bases between them. Germline V gene lookup returns CDR1 DFQATT and CDR2 SNEGSKA (reference sequence). This CDR3 contains 15 residues. CDR3 DNA: TGCAGTGCTGCAGCTCCACTGGGAACCGACTACGAGCAGTACTTC. Encoded protein: CSAAAPLGTDYEQYF.

This CDR3 is CASSTRRDPGWSETQYF. DNA of the CDR3: TGTGCCAGCAGTACAAGGCGGGACCCTGGTTGGTCGGAGACCCAGTACTTC. This chain connects TRBV28 to TRBJ2-5; weak D call: TRBD2 (6 bases). Germline lookup yields CDR1 MDHEN and CDR2 SYDVKM. The germline V and J ends were trimmed by 5 bases and 5 bases, with 24 bases remaining between them. The length of the CDR3 is 17 residues.